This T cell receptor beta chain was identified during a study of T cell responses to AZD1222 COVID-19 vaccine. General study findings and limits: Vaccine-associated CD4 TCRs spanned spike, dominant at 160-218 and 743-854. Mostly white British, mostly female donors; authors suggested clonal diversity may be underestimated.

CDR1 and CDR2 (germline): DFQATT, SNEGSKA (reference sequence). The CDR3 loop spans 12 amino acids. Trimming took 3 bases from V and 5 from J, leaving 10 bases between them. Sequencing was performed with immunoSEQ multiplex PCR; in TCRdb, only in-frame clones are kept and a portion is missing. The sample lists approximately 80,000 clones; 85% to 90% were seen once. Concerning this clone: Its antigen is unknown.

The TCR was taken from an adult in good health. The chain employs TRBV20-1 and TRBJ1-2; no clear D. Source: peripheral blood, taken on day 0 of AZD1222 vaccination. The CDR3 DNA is TGCAGTGCTAGTTCCGGGGAGTATGGCTACACCTTC. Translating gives CSASSGEYGYTF.